The 28 T cell receptor beta chains presented below share a single source sample, sequenced in a study of cytomegalovirus exposure and HLA in healthy donors. The protocol was immunoSEQ multiplex PCR, while the TCRdb copy is restricted to in-frame clones and leaves out a portion. Among over 110,000 clones listed, 86% were seen once. Input material: PBMCs. These receptors came from a man aged 18 to 29 in good health and CMV-seronegative.

The genes are TRBV30 and TRBJ1-1; D is possibly TRBD1 (5 bases). Trimming cost V 3 bases and J 4 bases, with 15 bases left between them. The germline V gene has CDR1 GTSNPN and CDR2 SVGIG (reference sequence). The CDR3 extends over 14 amino acids. This CDR3 reads CAWRFGQGVTEAFF. For the CDR3, the DNA is TGTGCCTGGAGGTTCGGGCAGGGCGTCACTGAAGCTTTCTTT.

The rearrangement uses TRBV2 and TRBJ2-5; no reliable D call. V lost 6 bases to trimming and J lost 5 bases, with 16 bases between them. The CDR3 extends over 14 amino acids. The germline V gene has CDR1 SNHLY and CDR2 FYNNEI. The CDR3: CASRIGFAGETQYF. CDR3 bases: TGTGCCAGCAGAATCGGGTTCGCCGGGGAGACCCAGTACTTC.

This chain connects TRBV15 to TRBJ1-5; D call uncertain. The CDR3 has 15 residues. Looked up from germline, CDR1 is LNHNV and CDR2 is YYDKDF (reference sequence). Trimming cost V 8 bases and J 1 base, with 15 bases left between them. CDR3 amino acids: CATRASRGSNQPQHF. CDR3 sequence (DNA): TGTGCCACCCGGGCCTCAAGAGGGAGCAATCAGCCCCAGCATTTT.

This rearrangement joins TRBV5-1 to TRBJ2-2, with D uncertain. Germline V gene sequence: CDR1 SGHRS, CDR2 YFSETQ. Trimming pared 0 bases from V and 8 bases from J, leaving 8 bases between. The CDR3 consists of 13 residues. The CDR3 nucleotides read TGCGCCAGCAGCTTGGTTTCCGGGGGGGAGCTGTTTTTT. Encoded protein: CASSLVSGGELFF. The full variable domain, rest sourced from reference TRBV5-1 and TRBJ2-2, is KAGVTQTPRYLIKTRGQQVTLSCSPISGHRSVSWYQQTPGQGLQFLFEYFSETQRNKGNFPGRFSGRQFSNSRSEMNVSTLELGDSALYLCASSLVSGGELFFGEGSRLTVL.

V usage is TRBV18 and J usage is TRBJ2-7; 10 nucleotides agree with TRBD1. Germline V gives CDR1 KGHSH, CDR2 LQKENI. This CDR3 has 15 residues. The junction had 7 bases not matched to a gene; V was cut back by 6 bases and J by 2 bases. The CDR3 is CASSDGTGATYEQYF. The CDR3 DNA sequence: TGTGCCAGCTCGGATGGGACAGGGGCAACCTACGAGCAGTACTTC.

The chain links TRBV2 to TRBJ1-5; 10 bases match TRBD1. Germline CDR1 is SNHLY and CDR2 is FYNNEI. This CDR3 has 15 amino acids. V lost 7 bases, J lost 6 bases, and 9 bases stayed unmatched. CDR3 sequence (DNA): TGTGCCAGCAAACTTGGGACAGGGGTTTTTCAGCCCCAGCATTTT. This encodes CASKLGTGVFQPQHF.

The table lists this clone with a count of one. The chain uses TRBV18 and TRBJ2-5; 8 bases fit TRBD1. The CDR3 length is 12 residues. V was pared by 4 bases and J by 5 bases, with 0 bases of the junction left unmatched. The V gene's germline CDR1 is KGHSH and CDR2 LQKENI. CDR3 DNA: TGTGCCAGCTCACACAGGGGGGAGACCCAGTACTTC. It is translated as CASSHRGETQYF.

Regarding this clone: Because the CDR3 is missing its conserved closing phenylalanine or tryptophan, this is likely a read error. The chain joins TRBV23-1 to TRBJ2-7, with D maybe TRBD2 (5 bases). TRBV23-1 is sorted into the ORF group, with uncertain function. This CDR3 region has 16 residues. The germline V and J ends were trimmed by 0 bases and 0 bases, with 12 bases remaining between them. This chain's CDR3 is CASSQSGALSSYEQYS. The CDR3 bases are TGCGCCAGCAGTCAATCGGGAGCTCTGAGCTCCTACGAGCAGTACTCC.

J is TRBJ2-5 and V is TRBV12-5; possibly TRBD1 for D (6 bases). The CDR3 is 14 residues long. Per germline, CDR1 LGHNT and CDR2 FRNRAP. Trimming shortened V by 5 bases and J by 1 base, and 11 bases separated the two germline ends. CDR3 nucleotide sequence: TGTGCTAGTGGTCCCGGACAGCCCCAAGAGACCCAGTACTTC. This codes for CASGPGQPQETQYF.

This sequence joins TRBV28 and TRBJ1-6; tentatively, D is TRBD1 (5 bases). The CDR3 consists of 15 residues. Trimming took 3 bases from V and 7 from J, leaving 13 bases between them. CDR1 is MDHEN, CDR2 SYDVKM, per germline. The DNA for the CDR3 is TGTGCCAGCAGTTTTGGGGCACCCGGGAATTCACCCCTCCACTTT. This codes for CASSFGAPGNSPLHF.

The chain is built from TRBV9 and TRBJ2-1, with D maybe TRBD2 (6 bases). Trimming took 3 bases from V and 0 from J, leaving 16 bases between them. Per germline, CDR1 SGDLS and CDR2 YYNGEE. This CDR3 is built from 17 residues. The CDR3 loop is CASSGTRDSRSYNEQFF. Here the CDR3 DNA reads TGTGCCAGCAGCGGGACCCGGGACTCCCGCTCCTACAATGAGCAGTTCTTC.

Here the CDR3 reads CASSEEVAGGLETQYF. As DNA, the CDR3 is TGTGCCAGCAGTGAAGAGGTAGCGGGGGGGCTTGAGACCCAGTACTTC. The V call is TRBV6-1, the J call TRBJ2-5, with 11 bases matching TRBD2. CDR3 length: 16 amino acids. V shed 1 base and J 5 bases; nucleotides not matched to a gene: 6. Per germline, CDR1 MNHNS and CDR2 SASEGT.

J is TRBJ2-5 and V is TRBV6-1, with D maybe TRBD2 (6 bases). The CDR3 contains 15 residues. Germline V gene lookup returns CDR1 MNHNS and CDR2 SASEGT. With 2 bases removed from V and 5 bases from J, the gap between germline ends came to 15 bases. The CDR3 is CASSESAAGRETQYF. The DNA for the CDR3 is TGTGCCAGCAGTGAATCCGCCGCGGGGCGGGAGACCCAGTACTTC.

This chain links TRBV7-8 with TRBJ2-7, with D possibly being TRBD1 (6 bases). The V gene lost 5 bases and the J gene lost 5 bases, with 10 bases spanning the gap. Germline CDR1 is SGHVS and CDR2 is FQNEAQ. The CDR3 has 12 amino acids. In DNA form, the CDR3 reads TGTGCCAGCAGCGCAGGGGTTGACGAGCAGTACTTC. As protein: CASSAGVDEQYF.

The V and J genes are TRBV4-1 and TRBJ2-7, with D uncertain. V was shortened by 0 bases and J by 2 bases, with 5 bases between the two germline ends. The length of the CDR3 is 13 residues. The germline V gene encodes CDR1 MGHRA and CDR2 YSYEKL. The CDR3 loop reads CASSQDSAYEQYF. DNA for the CDR3: TGCGCCAGCAGCCAAGATTCAGCCTACGAGCAGTACTTC.

This chain joins TRBV6-1 and TRBJ1-1, with D possibly being TRBD1 (5 bases). Germline-derived CDR1 and CDR2 are MNHNS and SASEGT. Trimming left V 4 bases short and J 8 bases short, with 11 bases between. This CDR3 comprises 12 residues. DNA of the CDR3: TGTGCCAGCAGTGTAATTAGACAGGAAGCTTTCTTT. Its protein product is CASSVIRQEAFF.

The rearrangement joins TRBV7-7 to TRBJ1-6, with D possibly TRBD1 on 5 matching bases. Germline CDR1 and CDR2: SSHAT and FNYEAQ (reference sequence). V was shortened by 5 bases and J by 9 bases, with 11 bases between the two germline ends. CDR3 length equals 13 residues. The CDR3 nucleotides read TGTGCCAGCAGCGCGGGGGTCCGTTCACCCCTCCACTTT. This encodes CASSAGVRSPLHF.

The rearrangement uses TRBV18 and TRBJ2-1; weak D call: TRBD2 (6 bases). The CDR3 extends over 16 amino acids. Germline CDR1 reads KGHSH; CDR2 reads LQKENI. Trimming shortened V by 3 bases and J by 0 bases, and 12 bases separated the two germline ends. CDR3 DNA sequence: TGTGCCAGCTCACCTGCGTCCGGGGGCTCCTACAATGAGCAGTTCTTC. Amino acid sequence: CASSPASGGSYNEQFF.

The rearrangement uses TRBV6-1 and TRBJ2-2; D is perhaps TRBD1 (5 bases). CDR3 length: 16 amino acids. With 0 bases removed from V and 5 bases from J, the gap between germline ends came to 13 bases. Germline values: CDR1 MNHNS, CDR2 SASEGT. This chain's CDR3 is CASSEAVQGFTGELFF. CDR3 sequence (DNA): TGTGCCAGCAGTGAAGCCGTCCAGGGTTTTACCGGGGAGCTGTTTTTT.

The chain employs TRBV6-5 and TRBJ2-5; D is possibly TRBD1 (7 bases). CDR1 and CDR2 (germline): MNHEY, SVGAGI. This CDR3 has 15 residues. Trimming stripped 5 bases from V and 4 bases from J, with 17 bases between. DNA of the CDR3: TGTGCCAGCAGTGGGGCGTGGCAGGGGGGAGAGACCCAGTACTTC. Protein: CASSGAWQGGETQYF.

The chain links TRBV5-4 to TRBJ1-3; 10 positions agree with TRBD1. Germline-derived CDR1 and CDR2 are SGHNT and YYREEE (reference sequence). V shed 4 bases and J 0 bases; nucleotides not matched to a gene: 10. There are 18 residues in the CDR3. This chain's CDR3 is CASSRRQGAIPSGNTIYF. For the CDR3, the DNA is TGTGCCAGCAGCAGACGACAGGGGGCAATTCCCTCTGGAAACACCATATATTTT.

This clone showed up just once. This sequence joins TRBV7-9 and TRBJ2-7; D is undetermined. V was clipped by 5 bases and J by 4 bases, with 15 bases between them. The length of the CDR3 is 14 residues. The germline V gene has CDR1 SEHNR and CDR2 FQNEAQ (reference sequence). The CDR3 DNA sequence: TGTGCCAGCAGCCCCACGAGGCCTTGGTACGAGCAGTACTTC. It is translated as CASSPTRPWYEQYF.

This chain joins TRBV10-3 and TRBJ2-3; D is possibly TRBD2 (5 bases). Germline CDR1 and CDR2: ENHRY and SYGVKD. The V end lost 4 bases, the J end lost 1 base, and 12 bases lay between the germline ends. This CDR3 region has 15 residues. The CDR3 DNA sequence: TGTGCCATCAGTGCCCCCGAGAGGGGCACAGATACGCAGTATTTT. Translating gives CAISAPERGTDTQYF.

The rearrangement links TRBV28 to TRBJ2-1; 10 bases line up with TRBD1. In germline, CDR1 is MDHEN, CDR2 SYDVKM. There are 15 residues in the CDR3. V was pared by 5 bases and J by 9 bases, with 10 bases of the junction left unmatched. The CDR3 bases are TGTGCCAGCAGTCGGAGACAGGGGGCGCTTGTTGAGCAGTTCTTC. Its protein product is CASSRRQGALVEQFF.

The chain has TRBV27 and TRBJ2-7; 9 positions agree with TRBD2. V lost 4 bases to trimming and J lost 0 bases; unmatched junction nucleotides: 4. Germline loops: CDR1 MNHEY, CDR2 SMNVEV (reference sequence). There are 15 residues in the CDR3. CDR3 in DNA: TGTGCCAGCAGTTACCGACTAGCGGCCTCCTACGAGCAGTACTTC. Its protein product is CASSYRLAASYEQYF.

This clone was recorded only once. The chain uses TRBV13 and TRBJ2-5; 9 bases are a match to TRBD2. Losses at the gene ends were 5 bases for V and 3 bases for J; bases not matched to a gene: 7. This CDR3 has 15 amino acids. Germline V gene data show CDR1 as PRHDT and CDR2 as FYEKMQ (reference sequence). The CDR3 DNA sequence: TGTGCCAGCAGCCGATGGACTAGCGCTGAAGAGACCCAGTACTTC. It translates to CASSRWTSAEETQYF.

The rearrangement uses TRBV6-6 and TRBJ2-7, with a possible D match to TRBD2 (5 bases). Trimming removed 5 bases at V and 6 bases at J, with 11 bases between. CDR1 and CDR2 from the germline V gene are MNHNY and SVGAGI (reference sequence). There are 12 residues in the CDR3. The CDR3 nucleotides are TGTGCCAGCAGTCGCCAACTAGTCGAGCAGTACTTC. This encodes CASSRQLVEQYF.

The chain carries TRBV6-4 and TRBJ2-3; 13 nucleotides line up with TRBD2. The CDR3 runs to 15 residues. J lost 3 bases, V lost 8 bases, and 5 bases had no gene match. Germline V gene data show CDR1 as MRHNA and CDR2 as SNTAGT. This CDR3 reads CASRRTSGSTDTQYF. CDR3 bases: TGTGCCAGCCGGAGGACTAGCGGGAGTACAGATACGCAGTATTTT.